These 26 T cell receptor beta chains were sequenced from one sample in a study of blood T cell repertoires in COVID-19. The repertoire was sequenced with immunoSEQ multiplex PCR; TCRdb's copy has only in-frame clones and lacks some. This repertoire shows a few hundred thousand clones, more than 85% found once; its top ten account for approximately 5.1%. Specimen: peripheral blood. These receptors all come from a woman in her fifties or sixties with COVID-19, enrolled during active disease.

The chain carries TRBV18 and TRBJ1-1, with 7 positions matching TRBD1. The CDR3 is 14 residues long. Losses at the gene ends were 8 bases for V and 0 bases for J; bases not matched to a gene: 6. From germline, CDR1 is KGHSH and CDR2 LQKENI. CDR3 sequence reads: CASLRTGMNTEAFF. The DNA of the CDR3 is TGTGCCAGCCTAAGGACAGGCATGAACACTGAAGCTTTCTTT.

The V gene is TRBV11-2, the J gene TRBJ2-7; 7 bases match TRBD2. V was pared by 6 bases and J by 6 bases, with 14 bases of the junction left unmatched. The V gene's germline CDR1 is SGHAT and CDR2 FQNNGV. The CDR3 is 15 residues long. The CDR3 reads CASREVGAGSGEQYF. CDR3 nucleotide sequence: TGTGCCAGCAGGGAAGTGGGAGCGGGAAGTGGCGAGCAGTACTTC.

This chain links TRBV28 with TRBJ2-1; TRBD2 matches 7 bases. The germline CDR1 and CDR2 sequences are MDHEN and SYDVKM. V trimming: 8 bases; J trimming: 6 bases; junction bases outside the gene matches: 10. There are 14 residues in the CDR3. In nucleotides, the CDR3 is TGTGCCAGCGACTACGGCGGGAGAGGCAATGAGCAGTTCTTC. Translation gives CASDYGGRGNEQFF.

This rearrangement joins TRBV6-5 to TRBJ1-2, with D possibly matching TRBD1 (6 bases). Trimming removed 5 bases at V and 8 bases at J, with 18 bases between. Germline-derived CDR1 and CDR2 are MNHEY and SVGAGI. CDR3 length equals 14 residues. The CDR3 here is CASSLNRQVLGYTF. The CDR3 nucleotides are TGTGCCAGCAGTCTAAACCGACAGGTTCTGGGCTACACCTTC.

Regarding this clone: Other DNA sequences in the same sample also yield this CDR3. The chain joins TRBV5-1 to TRBJ2-5; 13 nucleotides align to TRBD2. V trimming: 4 bases; J trimming: 3 bases; junction bases outside the gene matches: 0. The CDR3 covers 14 residues. Germline CDR1 and CDR2: SGHRS and YFSETQ. CDR3 sequence reads: CASSGLAGEETQYF. The CDR3 DNA reads TGCGCCAGCAGCGGACTAGCGGGGGAAGAGACCCAGTACTTC.

In DNA, the CDR3 is TGTGCCAGCAGCGCCGAGCCGGGACAAATGGGCACTGAAGCTTTCTTT. This gives the protein CASSAEPGQMGTEAFF. The chain couples TRBV9 to TRBJ1-1, with D possibly being TRBD1 (6 bases). CDR1 and CDR2 (germline): SGDLS, YYNGEE. Between the trimmed V and J ends, which lost 3 bases and 4 bases, there was a span of 19 bases. The CDR3 is 16 amino acids.

The chain has TRBV6-2 or TRBV6-3 and TRBJ2-2; D uncertain. V shed 6 bases and J shed 5 bases, with 10 bases lying between them. Germline loops: CDR1 MNHEY, CDR2 SVGEGT. This CDR3 has 13 residues. CDR3 nucleotides: TGTGCCAGCAGCCTCCAGGCGACCGGGGAGCTGTTTTTT. This gives the protein CASSLQATGELFF.

This chain links TRBV5-1 with TRBJ1-3; 7 positions match TRBD1. The CDR3 length is 14 residues. Germline loops: CDR1 SGHRS, CDR2 YFSETQ. V was pared by 4 bases and J by 4 bases, with 5 bases of the junction left unmatched. The chain's CDR3 is CASSRDRGGNTIYF. CDR3 DNA: TGCGCCAGCAGCCGGGACAGAGGAGGAAACACCATATATTTT. Supplemented by reference TRBV5-1 and TRBJ1-3, the full variable domain reads KAGVTQTPRYLIKTRGQQVTLSCSPISGHRSVSWYQQTPGQGLQFLFEYFSETQRNKGNFPGRFSGRQFSNSRSEMNVSTLELGDSALYLCASSRDRGGNTIYFGEGSWLTVV.

This sequence joins TRBV5-1 and TRBJ2-3; weak D call: TRBD2 (6 bases). With 4 bases removed from V and 2 bases from J, the gap between germline ends came to 17 bases. This CDR3 comprises 16 residues. The germline gives CDR1 SGHRS, CDR2 YFSETQ. The DNA for the CDR3 is TGCGCCAGCAGCCCGGGGCTAGCGCAACTCACAGATACGCAGTATTTT. Translation: CASSPGLAQLTDTQYF.

The chain uses TRBV6-1 and TRBJ1-2; no firm D call. The length of the CDR3 is 13 residues. The V gene lost 7 bases and the J gene lost 5 bases, with 14 bases spanning the gap. Germline CDR1 is MNHNS and CDR2 is SASEGT. The DNA for the CDR3 is TGTGCCAGCACCCATCCCCAGAAGTATGGCTACACCTTC. Encoded protein: CASTHPQKYGYTF.

This chain uses TRBV15 with TRBJ2-5; 7 bases map to TRBD1. Per germline, CDR1 LNHNV and CDR2 YYDKDF (reference sequence). There are 15 residues in the CDR3. V shed 8 bases, J shed 1 base, and the junction held 10 bases outside the gene matches. CDR3 region: CATSFGDRAQETQYF. The CDR3 DNA reads TGTGCCACCTCTTTCGGTGACAGGGCCCAAGAGACCCAGTACTTC.

The chain recombines TRBV5-5 with TRBJ2-1; maybe TRBD2 (7 bases). The germline gives CDR1 SGHKS, CDR2 YYEKEE (reference sequence). V dropped 1 base and J dropped 1 base, with 12 bases sitting between them. This CDR3 has 16 amino acids. This CDR3 reads CASSLSGDISYNEQFF. In DNA, the CDR3 is TGTGCCAGCAGCTTGAGCGGGGACATTTCCTACAATGAGCAGTTCTTC.

V usage is TRBV18 and J usage is TRBJ1-3, with 7 bases that match TRBD1. The CDR3 spans 15 residues. V shed 3 bases, J shed 0 bases, and the junction held 2 bases outside the gene matches. From germline, CDR1 is KGHSH and CDR2 LQKENI. CDR3 in amino acids: CASSPSGGSGNTIYF. CDR3 sequence (DNA): TGTGCCAGCTCACCTTCAGGGGGCTCTGGAAACACCATATATTTT. The whole variable domain, remainder taken from reference TRBV18 and TRBJ1-3, is NAGVMQNPRHLVRRRGQEARLRCSPMKGHSHVYWYRQLPEEGLKFMVYLQKENIIDESGMPKERFSAEFPKEGPSILRIQQVVRGDSAAYFCASSPSGGSGNTIYFGEGSWLTVV.

This clone occurred once. This CDR3 is also generated by other DNA sequences in the sample. The genes are TRBV19 and TRBJ1-2; D perhaps matches TRBD1 (5 bases). In germline, CDR1 is LNHDA, CDR2 SQIVND (reference sequence). This CDR3 is 12 amino acids long. V was shortened by 6 bases and J by 4 bases, with 9 bases between the two germline ends. Written as DNA, the CDR3 is TGTGCCAGTAGCCCAAGGGGCTATGGCTACACCTTC. Translation: CASSPRGYGYTF. The variable domain in full, with the rest retrieved from reference TRBV19 and TRBJ1-2, is DGGITQSPKYLFRKEGQNVTLSCEQNLNHDAMYWYRQDPGQGLRLIYYSQIVNDFQKGDIAEGYSVSREKKESFPLTVTSAQKNPTAFYLCASSPRGYGYTFGSGTRLTVV.

A single count supports this clone. The chain has TRBV4-1 and TRBJ2-2; 10 positions agree with TRBD2. CDR1 is MGHRA and CDR2 is YSYEKL in the germline V gene. After removal of 3 bases from V and 5 bases from J, the junction contained 6 bases not matched to a gene. There are 16 residues in the CDR3. CDR3 protein: CASSHLAGGRTGELFF. The CDR3 region has the DNA TGCGCCAGCAGCCATTTAGCGGGAGGTAGGACCGGGGAGCTGTTTTTT.

The chain employs TRBV19 and TRBJ2-5; the match to TRBD2 covers 12 bases. The CDR3 consists of 15 residues. The trim removed 6 bases at V and 4 bases at J, leaving 6 bases unmatched. CDR1 and CDR2 (germline): LNHDA, SQIVND (reference sequence). The CDR3, as DNA: TGTGCCAGTAGGAAGACTAGCGGGAGTCCAGAGACCCAGTACTTC. As protein: CASRKTSGSPETQYF.

This clone occurred once. V usage is TRBV5-1 and J usage is TRBJ2-1; D is perhaps TRBD2 (6 bases). Germline CDR1 SGHRS, CDR2 YFSETQ. V was cut by 3 bases and J by 10 bases, with 14 bases left in between. This CDR3 has 13 amino acids. This chain's CDR3 is CASSSGDVGEQFF. CDR3 sequence (DNA): TGCGCCAGCAGCTCGGGAGATGTGGGGGAGCAGTTCTTC.

The rearrangement joins TRBV28 to TRBJ1-5; a weak D match, TRBD1 (6 bases). CDR1 and CDR2 (germline): MDHEN, SYDVKM. The length of the CDR3 is 18 residues. Deletions cut 5 bases from V and 0 bases from J, with 20 bases between. The CDR3 nucleotides are TGTGCCAGCAGTCTACTTGAGGGGACACCCTATAGCAATCAGCCCCAGCATTTT. It yields the protein CASSLLEGTPYSNQPQHF.

This chain's CDR3 is CASSLFGARDTEAFF. In nucleotides, the CDR3 is TGCGCCAGCAGCTTGTTTGGGGCTCGCGACACTGAAGCTTTCTTT. The V and J genes are TRBV5-1 and TRBJ1-1, with a tentative D call TRBD1 (5 bases). The V and J ends lost 1 base and 3 bases respectively, with 13 bases between them. Germline loops: CDR1 SGHRS, CDR2 YFSETQ. The CDR3 loop spans 15 amino acids.

This clone has only one observation. The CDR3 protein is CASSLLTGLVTEAFF. The DNA for the CDR3 is TGTGCCAGCAGTTTACTGACAGGGCTCGTAACTGAAGCTTTCTTT. J is TRBJ1-1 and V is TRBV6-6, with TRBD1 matching 7 bases. The germline gives CDR1 MNHNY, CDR2 SVGAGI (reference sequence). This CDR3 contains 15 residues. With 4 bases clipped from V and 5 bases from J, the junction kept 10 bases outside the gene matches.

The V and J genes are TRBV3-1 (or the pseudogene TRBV3-2) and TRBJ2-7; 10 bases map to TRBD1. This CDR3 has 15 amino acids. After removal of 5 bases from V and 4 bases from J, the junction contained 8 bases not matched to a gene. Germline CDR1 reads LGHDT; CDR2 reads YNNKEL (reference sequence). The CDR3 sequence: CASSARWGQGYEQYF. The CDR3 region has the DNA TGTGCCAGCAGCGCGAGGTGGGGACAGGGGTACGAGCAGTACTTC.

This clone was seen once. The rearrangement links TRBV7-9 to TRBJ2-5, with TRBD1 as a possible D gene (5 bases). Germline CDR1 reads SEHNR; CDR2 reads FQNEAQ (reference sequence). Trimming removed 2 bases at V and 1 base at J, with 14 bases between. The CDR3 totals 16 residues. The CDR3 loop reads CASSLLADRFQETQYF. DNA of the CDR3: TGTGCCAGCAGCTTACTGGCCGACAGATTCCAAGAGACCCAGTACTTC.

This clone has just one count. The rearrangement uses TRBV7-6 and TRBJ2-7; weak D call: TRBD2 (5 bases). V lost 5 bases, J lost 9 bases, and 29 bases lay in between. This CDR3 has 17 amino acids. Germline V gives CDR1 SGHVS, CDR2 FNYEAQ. DNA for the CDR3: TGTGCCAGCAGCCTCACCCACTCAGCGCGGCCGGGGTCGGGGCAGTACTTC. It codes for CASSLTHSARPGSGQYF.

The chain joins TRBV28 to TRBJ1-4, with D possibly TRBD1 on 5 matching bases. From germline, CDR1 is MDHEN and CDR2 SYDVKM. This CDR3 spans 15 amino acids. Deletions cut 3 bases from V and 8 bases from J, with 16 bases between. The CDR3 nucleotides are TGTGCCAGCAGTTTGCCCGGGAGGGGCGGAGAAAAACTGTTTTTT. Translating it yields CASSLPGRGGEKLFF. Full variable domain (remainder filled in from reference TRBV28 and TRBJ1-4): DVKVTQSSRYLVKRTGEKVFLECVQDMDHENMFWYRQDPGLGLRLIYFSYDVKMKEKGDIPEGYSVSREKKERFSLILESASTNQTSMYLCASSLPGRGGEKLFFGSGTQLSVL.

In this sample, this clone turned up once. The rearrangement uses TRBV5-1 and TRBJ2-7, with TRBD2 identical over 10 bases. There are 13 residues in the CDR3. Germline loops: CDR1 SGHRS, CDR2 YFSETQ. J lost 4 bases, V lost 7 bases, and 5 bases had no gene match. The CDR3 DNA sequence: TGCGCCAGCGGCGTTAGCGGGAGGTACGAGCAGTACTTC. Translating gives CASGVSGRYEQYF. The full variable domain, with the rest looked up from reference TRBV5-1 and TRBJ2-7, is KAGVTQTPRYLIKTRGQQVTLSCSPISGHRSVSWYQQTPGQGLQFLFEYFSETQRNKGNFPGRFSGRQFSNSRSEMNVSTLELGDSALYLCASGVSGRYEQYFGPGTRLTVT.

The genes are TRBV7-3 and TRBJ2-5, with unresolved D. V dropped 2 bases and J dropped 4 bases, with 5 bases sitting between them. CDR1 SGHTA and CDR2 FQGTGA come from the germline V gene. This CDR3 has 12 amino acids. The CDR3 sequence: CASSLYGETQYF. As DNA, the CDR3 is TGTGCCAGCAGCTTATACGGAGAGACCCAGTACTTC. The full variable domain, its missing parts supplied by reference TRBV7-3 and TRBJ2-5, is GAGVSQTPSNKVTEKGKYVELRCDPISGHTALYWYRQSLGQGPEFLIYFQGTGAADDSGLPNDRFFAVRPEGSVSTLKIQRTERGDSAVYLCASSLYGETQYFGPGTRLLVL.